This is a list of T cell receptor beta chains from one sample in a study of T cell responses to AZD1222 COVID-19 vaccine. The protocol was immunoSEQ multiplex PCR, while the TCRdb copy is restricted to in-frame clones and leaves out a portion. This sample yields 95,000 to 100,000 clones, of which around 83% are seen a single time; around 1.5% belongs to the top ten. The sequencing used peripheral blood, collected on day 0 of AZD1222 vaccination. All receptors come from an adult in good health. Each CDR3 is given with its conserved first and last residue. A D gene is named only where the DNA matches it firmly. The size of a clone is reported for some rows only, either as once, few or many, or as a class for expanded clones.

v_gene	j_gene	abundance	len	d_gene	CDR3aa	CDR3nt
TRBV6-5	TRBJ2-1	.	15	TRBD2	CASSLTSGSYNEQFF	TGTGCCAGCAGTCTCACTAGCGGGAGTTACAATGAGCAGTTCTTC
TRBV19	TRBJ1-2	.	16	.	CASHINGDDLLAGYTF	TGTGCCAGTCATATCAACGGGGACGACCTCCTGGCTGGCTACACCTTC
TRBV7-8	TRBJ2-3	.	16	TRBD2	CASSLARTSVGDTQYF	TGTGCCAGCAGCTTAGCACGGACTAGCGTGGGAGATACGCAGTATTTT
TRBV7-9	TRBJ1-4	.	15	TRBD1	CASSLVKGAEEKLFF	TGTGCCAGCAGCTTAGTTAAGGGGGCGGAGGAAAAACTGTTTTTT
TRBV27	TRBJ1-1	.	16	.	CASSRYSGTVNTEAFF	TGTGCCAGCAGCCGCTACTCCGGGACGGTGAACACTGAAGCTTTCTTT
TRBV5-1	TRBJ1-1	.	13	.	CASSPPGNTEAFF	TGCGCCAGCAGCCCCCCGGGGAACACTGAAGCTTTCTTT
TRBV30	TRBJ1-2	.	14	TRBD1	CAWRDDRGGYGYTF	TGTGCCTGGAGGGACGACAGGGGCGGCTATGGCTACACCTTC
TRBV7-2	TRBJ1-2	.	11	.	CASSQDKGYTF	TGTGCCAGCAGCCAAGACAAAGGCTACACCTTC
TRBV9	TRBJ2-7	.	12	.	CASSSGEVQQYF	TGTGCCAGCAGCTCCGGGGAGGTCCAGCAGTACTTC
TRBV5-8	TRBJ2-1	.	17	TRBD2	CASSSPPLAGVGNEQFF	TGTGCCAGCAGCTCGCCCCCTCTAGCGGGTGTAGGAAATGAGCAGTTCTTC
TRBV19	TRBJ2-5	.	13	.	CASRLSRGETQYF	TGTGCCAGTCGCCTATCGAGGGGAGAGACCCAGTACTTC
TRBV9	TRBJ2-7	.	15	TRBD2	CASSPAAGGPYEQYF	TGTGCCAGCAGCCCAGCAGCGGGGGGCCCCTACGAGCAGTACTTC
TRBV11-2	TRBJ1-2	.	16	.	CASSGWETGPLYGYTF	TGTGCCAGCAGCGGGTGGGAAACAGGGCCCCTCTATGGCTACACCTTC
TRBV14	TRBJ2-7	.	13	.	CASSQGGSVEQYF	TGTGCCAGCAGCCAAGGGGGGTCGGTCGAGCAGTACTTC
TRBV30	TRBJ1-1	.	13	.	CAWSRGRNTEAFF	TGTGCCTGGAGTAGGGGAAGGAACACTGAAGCTTTCTTT
TRBV9	TRBJ2-7	.	15	TRBD1	CASSVDPGGTYEQYF	TGTGCCAGCAGCGTAGACCCAGGGGGAACCTACGAGCAGTACTTC
TRBV7-2	TRBJ2-7	.	15	TRBD2	CASSIDGGRAYEQYF	TGTGCCAGCAGCATCGATGGCGGGAGAGCCTACGAGCAGTACTTC
TRBV21-1	TRBJ1-5	.	15	.	CASSKEPRLANPQHF	TGTGCCAGCAGCAAAGAACCCCGACTGGCGAATCCCCAGCATTTT
TRBV19	TRBJ1-5	.	16	.	CASSIWGGRGNQPQHF	TGTGCCAGTAGTATATGGGGGGGTAGAGGCAATCAGCCCCAGCATTTT
TRBV27	TRBJ1-5	.	14	.	CASKQSSSNQPQHF	TGTGCCAGTAAACAATCGAGCAGCAATCAGCCCCAGCATTTT
TRBV27	TRBJ2-1	.	13	TRBD2	CASRGRGINEQFF	TGTGCCAGCAGGGGGAGGGGCATCAATGAGCAGTTCTTC
TRBV18	TRBJ2-1	.	16	TRBD2	CASSPISGTSYNEQFF	TGTGCCAGCTCACCGATCAGCGGGACCTCCTACAATGAGCAGTTCTTC
TRBV14	TRBJ2-2	.	13	.	CASSQVRARELFF	TGTGCCAGCAGCCAAGTTCGGGCCCGGGAGCTGTTTTTT
TRBV29-1	TRBJ2-1	once	15	TRBD1	CSVEVGTGRNNEQFF	TGCAGCGTTGAGGTTGGGACAGGGAGAAACAATGAGCAGTTCTTC
TRBV6-2/TRBV6-3	TRBJ1-1	.	13	.	CASSFAMDTEAFF	TGTGCCAGCAGTTTCGCAATGGACACTGAAGCTTTCTTT
TRBV6-5	TRBJ2-1	once	14	TRBD1	CASRGTGGSDEQFF	TGTGCCAGCAGGGGGACAGGGGGTAGCGATGAGCAGTTCTTC
TRBV9	TRBJ1-4	.	18	TRBD1	CASSVGYLGRGSGEKLFF	TGTGCCAGCAGCGTAGGATATCTCGGCAGGGGGTCTGGGGAAAAACTGTTTTTT
TRBV7-3	TRBJ1-1	.	14	.	CASSSGQADTEAFF	TGTGCCAGCAGCTCAGGGCAGGCGGACACTGAAGCTTTCTTT
TRBV28	TRBJ1-3	.	16	.	CASSFLPGSRGNTIYF	TGTGCCAGCAGTTTCCTTCCGGGATCGCGTGGAAACACCATATATTTT
TRBV7-6	TRBJ2-3	.	14	.	CASSLEPGTDTQYF	TGTGCCAGCAGCTTAGAGCCCGGCACAGATACGCAGTATTTT
TRBV20-1	TRBJ1-1	.	15	.	CSASYGGSSNTEAFF	TGCAGTGCTAGTTACGGGGGCTCCTCGAACACTGAAGCTTTCTTT
TRBV6-5	TRBJ2-5	.	12	.	CASSRNGAAQYF	TGTGCCAGCAGCCGTAATGGGGCGGCCCAGTACTTC
TRBV6-6	TRBJ1-6	few	13	.	CASSAGEGSPLHF	TGTGCCAGCAGTGCCGGAGAGGGTTCACCCCTCCACTTT
TRBV19	TRBJ1-4	.	15	.	CASSPGHGKGEKLFF	TGTGCCAGTAGCCCTGGGCACGGCAAGGGGGAAAAACTGTTTTTT
TRBV18	TRBJ2-3	.	15	.	CASSPLPAGTDTQYF	TGTGCCAGCTCACCACTTCCAGCGGGTACAGATACGCAGTATTTT
TRBV12-3/TRBV12-4	TRBJ2-2	.	12	.	CASSLGTGELFF	TGTGCCAGCAGTTTAGGTACCGGGGAGCTGTTTTTT
TRBV6-5	TRBJ1-3	.	14	.	CASSNGDSGNTIYF	TGTGCCAGCAGCAACGGGGATTCTGGAAACACCATATATTTT
TRBV9	TRBJ2-2	.	17	TRBD2	CASSVAAGGPGTGELFF	TGTGCCAGCAGCGTAGCAGCGGGAGGGCCGGGAACCGGGGAGCTGTTTTTT
TRBV28	TRBJ1-5	.	15	TRBD1	CASSLTGDLGQPQHF	TGTGCCAGCAGTTTAACAGGGGATCTTGGGCAGCCCCAGCATTTT
TRBV25-1	TRBJ2-1	.	10	.	CASRSGEQFF	TGTGCCAGCAGATCCGGAGAGCAGTTCTTC
TRBV19	TRBJ2-5	.	17	TRBD2	CASSMGLGLAGEETQYF	TGTGCCAGTAGTATGGGTTTAGGGCTAGCGGGAGAAGAGACCCAGTACTTC
TRBV4-2	TRBJ1-2	.	15	.	CASSQDQSSGYGYTF	TGTGCCAGCAGCCAAGATCAGAGTAGCGGCTATGGCTACACCTTC
TRBV30	TRBJ2-7	.	14	.	CAWSRQSLSYEQYF	TGTGCCTGGAGCAGACAGTCATTATCCTACGAGCAGTACTTC
TRBV28	TRBJ2-7	.	12	.	CASSSETHEQYF	TGTGCCAGCAGTTCGGAGACCCACGAGCAGTACTTC
TRBV28	TRBJ2-7	.	13	TRBD1	CASWTGGIDEQYF	TGTGCCAGTTGGACAGGGGGCATCGACGAGCAGTACTTC
TRBV28	TRBJ2-7	.	13	.	CASSLSGNYEQYF	TGTGCCAGCAGTCTTAGCGGAAACTACGAGCAGTACTTC